Listed below are T cell receptor beta chains from one sample, sequenced in a study of CD8+CD57+ T cells in acquired aplastic anemia. TCRdb ran MiXCR on the reads and lists one entry per CDR3 protein. The sample has some 410,000 distinct CDR3 sequences, 55% to 75% seen once. Sequencing was carried out using sorted CD4+, CD8+, or CD8+CD57+ T cells (not recorded which) from PBMCs. The receptors were sampled from a human donor in good health, serving as a control. CDR3s include the opening cysteine and the closing phenylalanine or tryptophan. D genes are given only for firm matches. Rows may omit the clone size; those that give it use once, few, many or a size class.

CDR3aa: CASEASATYEQYF
CDR3nt: TGTGCCAGCGAGGCTAGCGCAACCTACGAGCAGTACTTC
v_gene: TRBV6-1
d_gene: .
abundance: many
j_gene: TRBJ2-7

CDR3aa: CASNQGPNYNEQFF
CDR3nt: TGTGCCAGCAACCAGGGGCCCAATTACAATGAGCAGTTCTTC
v_gene: TRBV2
d_gene: .
abundance: .
j_gene: TRBJ2-1

CDR3aa: CASSRGTVDYEQYF
CDR3nt: TGCGCCAGCAGTAGGGGGACGGTTGACTACGAGCAGTACTTC
v_gene: TRBV19
d_gene: .
abundance: once
j_gene: TRBJ2-7

CDR3aa: CASSIDPGTDTQYF
CDR3nt: TGTGCCAGCAGCATTGACCCAGGGACAGATACGCAGTATTTT
v_gene: TRBV12-3/TRBV12-4
d_gene: .
abundance: many
j_gene: TRBJ2-3

CDR3aa: CAISESDSSTDTQYF
CDR3nt: TGTGCCATCAGTGAGTCGGACTCTAGCACAGATACGCAGTATTTT
v_gene: TRBV10-3
d_gene: .
abundance: .
j_gene: TRBJ2-3

CDR3aa: CASSRIQRDYGYTF
CDR3nt: TGCGCCAGCAGCCGGATACAGAGAGACTATGGCTACACCTTC
v_gene: TRBV29-1
d_gene: .
abundance: .
j_gene: TRBJ1-2

CDR3aa: CASSLVDSPLLGGYTF
CDR3nt: TGCGCCAGCAGCTTGGTCGACTCACCGCTTCTTGGTGGCTACACCTTC
v_gene: TRBV5-5
d_gene: .
abundance: .
j_gene: TRBJ1-2

CDR3aa: CASSNWDREPFEQYF
CDR3nt: TGTGCCAGTAGTAACTGGGACAGGGAGCCTTTCGAGCAGTACTTC
v_gene: TRBV19
d_gene: TRBD1
abundance: .
j_gene: TRBJ2-7

CDR3aa: CASSNSEFYGYTF
CDR3nt: TGCGCCAGCAGTAACAGCGAATTCTATGGCTACACCTTC
v_gene: TRBV10-2
d_gene: .
abundance: .
j_gene: TRBJ1-2

CDR3aa: CASSPLVSGAEAFF
CDR3nt: TGTGCCAGCTCACCACTGGTTTCAGGGGCTGAAGCTTTCTTT
v_gene: TRBV18
d_gene: .
abundance: many
j_gene: TRBJ1-1

CDR3aa: CASSEARRPIAAASF
CDR3nt: TGTGCCAGCAGTGAAGCGAGGAGACCGATCGCTGCAGCTTCCTTT
v_gene: TRBV24-1
d_gene: .
abundance: .
j_gene: TRBJ1-1

CDR3aa: CAISRSLQETQYF
CDR3nt: TGTGCCATCAGTCGCAGCTTACAAGAGACCCAGTACTTC
v_gene: TRBV10-3
d_gene: .
abundance: many
j_gene: TRBJ2-5

CDR3aa: CASSSQSPLYTF
CDR3nt: TGCGCCAGCAGCTCCCAATCCCCACTTTACACCTTC
v_gene: TRBV5-1
d_gene: .
abundance: .
j_gene: TRBJ1-2

CDR3aa: CSATGQGVWGDQPQHF
CDR3nt: TGCAGTGCTACCGGACAGGGGGTTTGGGGGGATCAGCCCCAGCATTTT
v_gene: TRBV20-1
d_gene: TRBD1
abundance: many
j_gene: TRBJ1-5

CDR3aa: CASRRDRGGGEQYF
CDR3nt: TGTGCCAGCAGAAGGGACAGGGGAGGCGGGGAGCAGTACTTC
v_gene: TRBV2
d_gene: TRBD1
abundance: many
j_gene: TRBJ2-7

CDR3aa: CASSLVPGRLYGYTF
CDR3nt: TGCGCCAGCAGCTTGGTCCCGGGACGCCTTTATGGCTACACCTTC
v_gene: TRBV5-1
d_gene: .
abundance: many
j_gene: TRBJ1-2

CDR3aa: CSALDFTYNEQFF
CDR3nt: TGCAGTGCTCTCGACTTCACCTACAATGAGCAGTTCTTC
v_gene: TRBV20-1
d_gene: .
abundance: many
j_gene: TRBJ2-1